This TCR beta chain was sequenced in a study of blood T cell repertoires in COVID-19. Turning to the study itself: Specimens from acute and convalescent COVID-19 originated in the United States, Italy and Spain. The cDNA or gDNA used as material had been derived from T cells, B-cell-depleted T cells, or PBMCs.

Germline V gene lookup returns CDR1 MDHEN and CDR2 SYDVKM. CDR3 length: 16 amino acids. V lost 4 bases, J lost 1 base, and 6 bases stayed unmatched. This clone was found a few times. In the authors' methods: Nucleated cell counts were estimated from reference gene primer amplification. Sequencing was performed with immunoSEQ multiplex PCR; in TCRdb, only in-frame clones are kept and a portion is missing. D and trimming were read from the DNA, whereas the V and J calls and clone size are those reported in that table. The repertoire consists of about 58,000 clones, with approximately 91% occurring once and the leading ten covering roughly 7.7%.

The genes are TRBV28 and TRBJ2-2, with 7 bases that match TRBD1. The source is an older woman with active COVID-19. Material: peripheral blood. This CDR3 reads CASSSPGQKNTGELFF. For the CDR3, the DNA is TGTGCCAGCAGTTCGCCGGGACAGAAGAACACCGGGGAGCTGTTTTTT.